One and the same sample provided the 18 T cell receptor beta chains below, sequenced in a study of blood T cell repertoires in COVID-19. TCRdb's table, derived via immunoSEQ multiplex PCR, lists solely in-frame clones and lacks some. The data show over 110,000 clones, with approximately 81% seen just once and 5% to 7% held by the top ten. Specimen: PBMCs or T cells enriched from blood (not recorded which). All receptors derive from a man aged 35 to 55 with acute COVID-19.

The chain joins TRBV28 to TRBJ1-2; D ambiguous. The CDR3 is made up of 11 amino acids. Germline CDR1 is MDHEN and CDR2 is SYDVKM. V lost 3 bases and J lost 5, with 4 bases in between. CDR3 nucleotides: TGTGCCAGCAGTTTTAATTATGGCTACACCTTC. Translated, it gives CASSFNYGYTF.

The chain links TRBV4-3 to TRBJ1-2; 7 positions agree with TRBD1. The CDR3 extends over 15 amino acids. Germline V gives CDR1 LGHNA, CDR2 YSLEER. The trim removed 0 bases at V and 5 bases at J, leaving 6 bases unmatched. The CDR3 DNA is TGCGCCAGCAGCCAAGATCTTAGGGGGCTGTATGGCTACACCTTC. Protein: CASSQDLRGLYGYTF.

The genes are TRBV15 and TRBJ1-5; D not certain. Germline lookup yields CDR1 LNHNV and CDR2 YYDKDF (reference sequence). V lost 0 bases to trimming and J lost 7 bases, with 10 bases between them. The CDR3 covers 14 residues. The CDR3 nucleotides read TGTGCCACCAGCAGAGATAAGAGGAGACAGCCCCAGCATTTT. This gives the protein CATSRDKRRQPQHF.

In this sample, this clone turned up once. The V call is TRBV7-6, the J call TRBJ2-7; possible D gene TRBD1, 5 bases. Germline V gene lookup returns CDR1 SGHVS and CDR2 FNYEAQ. V was cut by 1 base and J by 2 bases, with 12 bases left in between. The CDR3 is 15 residues long. The CDR3 coding sequence is TGTGCCAGCAGCTTAGATCCAGGGCTAGCCTACGAGCAGTACTTC. This codes for CASSLDPGLAYEQYF. Looking up the rest from reference TRBV7-6 and TRBJ2-7 gives the full variable domain: GAGVSQSPRYKVTKRGQDVALRCDPISGHVSLYWYRQALGQGPEFLTYFNYEAQQDKSGLPNDRFSAERPEGSISTLTIQRTEQRDSAMYRCASSLDPGLAYEQYFGPGTRLTVT.

The gene calls are TRBV21-1 and TRBJ2-1; TRBD1 was called by the table and not checked on the DNA. TRBV21-1 is flagged as a pseudogene. The CDR3 sequence is 16 residues long. CDR3 region: CASSKTPGQINNEQFF. CDR3 sequence (DNA): TGTGCCAGCAGCAAAACTCCGGGACAGATTAACAATGAGCAGTTCTTC.

The chain joins TRBV9 to TRBJ2-3; 14 nucleotides align to TRBD2. The length of the CDR3 is 16 residues. With 0 bases clipped from V and 8 bases from J, the junction kept 5 bases outside the gene matches. Germline assignment: CDR1 SGDLS and CDR2 YYNGEE. DNA for the CDR3: TGTGCCAGCAGCGTAGGGACTAGCGGGGGGTTAGCTACGCAGTATTTT. Its protein product is CASSVGTSGGLATQYF.

This chain joins TRBV6-5 and TRBJ1-4; 7 positions agree with TRBD1. The germline gives CDR1 MNHEY, CDR2 SVGAGI. The CDR3 length is 15 residues. Trimming removed 2 bases from V and 7 bases from J; junction bases left unmatched: 7. The DNA for the CDR3 is TGTGCCAGCAGTTACGAAGGGACAGCGGGTGAAAAACTGTTTTTT. Protein sequence: CASSYEGTAGEKLFF.

This clone was detected a few times. This chain joins TRBV5-1 and TRBJ2-7; 9 positions match TRBD2. CDR1 and CDR2 from the germline V gene are SGHRS and YFSETQ. V trimming: 4 bases; J trimming: 6 bases; junction bases outside the gene matches: 11. The CDR3 loop spans 15 amino acids. The CDR3: CASSHGTSQGSEQYF. The CDR3 region has the DNA TGCGCCAGCAGCCACGGGACTAGCCAGGGATCCGAGCAGTACTTC.

In the case of this clone: This sample includes further DNA sequences coding for the same CDR3. The chain has TRBV30 and TRBJ1-1, with unresolved D. There are 13 residues in the CDR3. V lost 0 bases and J 0 bases, leaving 5 bases between the germline ends. Per germline, CDR1 GTSNPN and CDR2 SVGIG (reference sequence). CDR3 loop: CAWSVGVNTEAFF. The DNA for the CDR3 is TGTGCCTGGAGTGTCGGGGTGAACACTGAAGCTTTCTTT.

The chain uses TRBV19 and TRBJ2-7, with D possibly TRBD1 on 6 matching bases. There are 14 residues in the CDR3. Trimming shortened V by 5 bases and J by 3 bases, and 14 bases separated the two germline ends. CDR1 and CDR2 (germline): LNHDA, SQIVND (reference sequence). The CDR3, as DNA: TGTGCCAGTAGTCCCGGACAGAAGTTCTACGAGCAGTACTTC. This encodes CASSPGQKFYEQYF.

This chain links TRBV6-2 or TRBV6-3 with TRBJ1-5; D unclear. V was clipped by 2 bases and J by 5 bases, with 10 bases between them. This CDR3 contains 14 residues. Germline V CDR1 and CDR2: MNHEY, SVGEGT. For the CDR3, the DNA is TGTGCCAGCAGTTACATGGCCAGTGATCAGCCCCAGCATTTT. It codes for CASSYMASDQPQHF.

J is TRBJ2-7 and V is TRBV3-1 (or the pseudogene TRBV3-2), with unresolved D. The CDR3 spans 13 residues. Germline-derived CDR1 and CDR2 are LGHDT and YNNKEL (reference sequence). The V and J ends lost 3 bases and 6 bases respectively, with 12 bases between them. The CDR3 reads CASSQSVSTEQYF. CDR3 nucleotides: TGTGCCAGCAGCCAGTCAGTTAGCACCGAGCAGTACTTC.

The sample holds one count of this clone. The chain carries TRBV9 and TRBJ2-1; 9 nucleotides match TRBD1. V lost 3 bases and J lost 7; bases outside the gene matches: 17. CDR3 length: 18 amino acids. Germline CDR1 and CDR2: SGDLS and YYNGEE. The CDR3 here is CASSDPRSGQGIGNEQFF. CDR3 in DNA: TGTGCCAGCAGCGACCCCCGCTCGGGACAGGGAATCGGTAATGAGCAGTTCTTC.

This sequence joins TRBV11-2 and TRBJ1-1; tentative D call: TRBD1 (5 bases). The ends were cut back, 0 bases at V and 0 bases at J, with 8 bases in the middle. CDR1 is SGHAT and CDR2 is FQNNGV in the germline V gene. The CDR3 totals 15 residues. The CDR3 sequence: CASSLDAGMNTEAFF. The CDR3 DNA reads as TGTGCCAGCAGCTTAGATGCAGGGATGAACACTGAAGCTTTCTTT.

J is TRBJ2-3 and V is TRBV4-1; D is perhaps TRBD2 (6 bases). The CDR3 covers 19 residues. Germline-derived CDR1 and CDR2 are MGHRA and YSYEKL. Trimming cost V 0 bases and J 2 bases, with 21 bases left between them. The CDR3 region is CASSQDLGGPWRFTDTQYF. The CDR3 nucleotides are TGCGCCAGCAGCCAAGATTTGGGGGGTCCTTGGCGGTTCACAGATACGCAGTATTTT.

This sequence joins TRBV29-1 and TRBJ2-5; the match to TRBD2 covers 7 bases. The CDR3 runs to 14 residues. From germline, CDR1 is SQVTM and CDR2 ANQGSEA. V lost 4 bases and J lost 4; bases outside the gene matches: 9. The CDR3 DNA reads TGCAGCGTTGTAGAGCAACCGGGGGGAGAGACCCAGTACTTC. Amino acids: CSVVEQPGGETQYF.

This chain links TRBV10-3 with TRBJ2-2; no definite D call. Germline CDR1 and CDR2: ENHRY and SYGVKD. Trimming took 7 bases from V and 5 from J, leaving 8 bases between them. CDR3 length equals 12 residues. The CDR3 is CAIMPRTGELFF. In DNA form, the CDR3 reads TGTGCCATCATGCCTCGGACCGGGGAGCTGTTTTTT.

This chain connects TRBV14 to TRBJ1-2; tentative D call: TRBD1 (5 bases). This CDR3 has 13 residues. Trimming shortened V by 3 bases and J by 4 bases, and 9 bases separated the two germline ends. The germline V gene has CDR1 SGHDN and CDR2 FVKESK. In nucleotides, the CDR3 is TGTGCCAGCAGCCAGACAGAACGCTATGGCTACACCTTC. It codes for CASSQTERYGYTF.